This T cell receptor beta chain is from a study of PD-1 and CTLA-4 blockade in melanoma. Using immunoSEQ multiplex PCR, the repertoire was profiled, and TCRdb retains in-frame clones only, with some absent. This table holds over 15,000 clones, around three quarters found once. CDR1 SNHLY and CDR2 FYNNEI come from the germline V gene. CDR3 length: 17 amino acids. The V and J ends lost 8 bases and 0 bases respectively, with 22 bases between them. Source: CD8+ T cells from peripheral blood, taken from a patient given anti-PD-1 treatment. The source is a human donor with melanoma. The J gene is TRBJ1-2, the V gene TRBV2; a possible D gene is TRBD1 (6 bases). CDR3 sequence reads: CASLDGFGTLTNYGYTF. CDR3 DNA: TGTGCCAGCCTCGATGGCTTCGGGACACTCACTAACTATGGCTACACCTTC.